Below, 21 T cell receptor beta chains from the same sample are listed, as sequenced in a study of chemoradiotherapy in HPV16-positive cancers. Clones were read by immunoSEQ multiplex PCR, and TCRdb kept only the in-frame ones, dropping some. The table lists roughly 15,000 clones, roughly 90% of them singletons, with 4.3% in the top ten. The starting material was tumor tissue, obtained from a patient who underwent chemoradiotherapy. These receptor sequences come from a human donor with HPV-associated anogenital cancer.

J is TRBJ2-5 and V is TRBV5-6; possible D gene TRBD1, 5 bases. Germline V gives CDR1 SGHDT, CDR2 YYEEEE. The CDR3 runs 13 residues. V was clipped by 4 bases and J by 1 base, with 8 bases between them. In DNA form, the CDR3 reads TGTGCCAGCAGCCTAGACAGCCAAGAGACCCAGTACTTC. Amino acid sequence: CASSLDSQETQYF.

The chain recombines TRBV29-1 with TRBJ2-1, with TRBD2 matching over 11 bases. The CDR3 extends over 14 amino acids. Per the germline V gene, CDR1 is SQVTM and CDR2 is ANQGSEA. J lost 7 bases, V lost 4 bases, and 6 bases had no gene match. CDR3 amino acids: CSVVRASGGNEQFF. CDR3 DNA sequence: TGCAGCGTTGTAAGGGCTAGCGGGGGGAATGAGCAGTTCTTC.

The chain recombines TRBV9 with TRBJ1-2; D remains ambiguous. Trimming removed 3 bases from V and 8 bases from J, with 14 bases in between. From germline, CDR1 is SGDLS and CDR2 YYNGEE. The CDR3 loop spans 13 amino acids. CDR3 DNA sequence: TGTGCCAGCAGCGACCCCCCCATGGGAGGCTACACCTTC. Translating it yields CASSDPPMGGYTF.

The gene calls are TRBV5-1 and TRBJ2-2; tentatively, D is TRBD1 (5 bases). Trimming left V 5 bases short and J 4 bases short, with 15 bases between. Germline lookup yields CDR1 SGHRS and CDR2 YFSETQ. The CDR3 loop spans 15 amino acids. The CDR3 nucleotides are TGCGCCAGCAGTTGGGGCAGCTCCTCCACCGGGGAGCTGTTTTTT. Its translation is CASSWGSSSTGELFF.

CDR3 residues: CAITPRTGYNEQFF. CDR3 in DNA: TGTGCCATCACTCCCCGGACGGGCTACAATGAGCAGTTCTTC. This chain connects TRBV10-3 to TRBJ2-1; D is uncertain. Germline loops: CDR1 ENHRY, CDR2 SYGVKD. V gave up 7 bases and J gave up 3 bases, with 13 bases separating them. The CDR3 extends over 14 amino acids.

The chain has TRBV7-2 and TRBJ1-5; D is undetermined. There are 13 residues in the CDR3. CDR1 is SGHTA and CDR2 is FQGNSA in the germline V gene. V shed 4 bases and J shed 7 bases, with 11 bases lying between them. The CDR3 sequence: CASSWKGGQPQHF. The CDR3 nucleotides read TGTGCCAGCAGCTGGAAGGGAGGCCAGCCCCAGCATTTT.

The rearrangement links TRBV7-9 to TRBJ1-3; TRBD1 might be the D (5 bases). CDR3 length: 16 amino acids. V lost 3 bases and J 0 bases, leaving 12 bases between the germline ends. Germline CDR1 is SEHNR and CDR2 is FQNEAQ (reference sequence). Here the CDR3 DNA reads TGTGCCAGCAGCTTCGGCAGGGACCTCTCTGGAAACACCATATATTTT. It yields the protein CASSFGRDLSGNTIYF.

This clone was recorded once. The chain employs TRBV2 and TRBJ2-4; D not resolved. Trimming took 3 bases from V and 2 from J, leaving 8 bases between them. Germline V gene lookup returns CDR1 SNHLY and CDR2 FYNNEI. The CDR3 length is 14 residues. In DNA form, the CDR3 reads TGTGCCAGCAGTGACAGGTCCTCCAAAAACATTCAGTACTTC. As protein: CASSDRSSKNIQYF.

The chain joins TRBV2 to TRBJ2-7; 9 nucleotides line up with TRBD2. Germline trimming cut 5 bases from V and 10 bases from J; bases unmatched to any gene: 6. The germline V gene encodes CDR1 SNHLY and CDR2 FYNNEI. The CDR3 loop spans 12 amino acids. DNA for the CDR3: TGTGCCAGCAGTAATAGCGGGAGACCCCAGTACTTC. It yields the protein CASSNSGRPQYF. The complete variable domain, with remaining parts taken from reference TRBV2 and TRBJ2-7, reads EPEVTQTPSHQVTQMGQEVILRCVPISNHLYFYWYRQILGQKVEFLVSFYNNEISEKSEIFDDQFSVERPDGSNFTLKIRSTKLEDSAMYFCASSNSGRPQYFGPGTRLTVT.

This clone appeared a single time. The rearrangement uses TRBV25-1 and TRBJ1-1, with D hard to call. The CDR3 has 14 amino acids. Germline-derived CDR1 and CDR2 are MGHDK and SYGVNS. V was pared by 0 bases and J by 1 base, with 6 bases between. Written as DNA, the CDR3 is TGTGCCAGCAGTGAATACGGTGAGAACACTGAAGCTTTCTTT. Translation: CASSEYGENTEAFF.

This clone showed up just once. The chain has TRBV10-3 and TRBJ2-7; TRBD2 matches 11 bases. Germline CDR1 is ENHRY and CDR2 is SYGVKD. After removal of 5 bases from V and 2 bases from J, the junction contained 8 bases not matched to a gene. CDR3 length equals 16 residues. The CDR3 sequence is CAISTGTSGFAYEQYF. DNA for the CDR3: TGTGCCATCAGTACCGGGACTAGCGGATTTGCCTACGAGCAGTACTTC.

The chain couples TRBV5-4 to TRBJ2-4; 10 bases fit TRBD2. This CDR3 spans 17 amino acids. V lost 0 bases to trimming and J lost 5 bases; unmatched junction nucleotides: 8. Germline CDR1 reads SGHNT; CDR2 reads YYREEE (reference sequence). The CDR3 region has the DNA TGTGCCAGCAGCTTGGGACTAGCGGGCATCGGAGAAAACATTCAGTACTTC. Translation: CASSLGLAGIGENIQYF.

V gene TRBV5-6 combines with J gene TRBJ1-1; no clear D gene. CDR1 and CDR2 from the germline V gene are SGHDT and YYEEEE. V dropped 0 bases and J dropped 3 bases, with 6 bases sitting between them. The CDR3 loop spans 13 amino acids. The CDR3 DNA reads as TGTGCCAGCAGCTTGGTCAGCGACACTGAAGCTTTCTTT. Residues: CASSLVSDTEAFF.

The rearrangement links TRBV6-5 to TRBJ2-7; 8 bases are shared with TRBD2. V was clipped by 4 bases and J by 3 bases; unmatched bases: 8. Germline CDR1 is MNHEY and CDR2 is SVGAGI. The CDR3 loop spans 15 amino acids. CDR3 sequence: CASSSGTRGNYEQYF. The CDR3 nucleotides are TGTGCCAGCAGTTCTGGGACTAGAGGGAACTACGAGCAGTACTTC.

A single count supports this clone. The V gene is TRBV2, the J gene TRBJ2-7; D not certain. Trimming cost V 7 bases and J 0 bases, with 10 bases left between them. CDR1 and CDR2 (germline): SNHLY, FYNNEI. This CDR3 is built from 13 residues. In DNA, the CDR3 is TGTGCCAGCAATGGCCCCAGCTCCTACGAGCAGTACTTC. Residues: CASNGPSSYEQYF.

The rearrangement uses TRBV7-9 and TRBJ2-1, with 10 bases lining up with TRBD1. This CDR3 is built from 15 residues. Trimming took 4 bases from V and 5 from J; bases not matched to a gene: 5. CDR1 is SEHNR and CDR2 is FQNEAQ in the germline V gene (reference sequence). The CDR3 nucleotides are TGTGCCAGCAGCTCCGACAGGGGGCGCAACAATGAGCAGTTCTTC. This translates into CASSSDRGRNNEQFF.

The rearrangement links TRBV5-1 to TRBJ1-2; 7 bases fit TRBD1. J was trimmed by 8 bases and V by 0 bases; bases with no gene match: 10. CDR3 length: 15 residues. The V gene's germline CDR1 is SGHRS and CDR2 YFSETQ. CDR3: CASSLEGDSGGGYTF. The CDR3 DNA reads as TGCGCCAGCAGCTTGGAGGGGGACAGCGGAGGAGGCTACACCTTC.

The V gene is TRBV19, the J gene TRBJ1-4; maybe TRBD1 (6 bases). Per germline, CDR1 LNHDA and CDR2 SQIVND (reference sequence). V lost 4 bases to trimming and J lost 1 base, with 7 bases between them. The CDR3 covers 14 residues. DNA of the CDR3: TGTGCCAGTAGTACAGGGGAAACTAATGAAAAACTGTTTTTT. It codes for CASSTGETNEKLFF.

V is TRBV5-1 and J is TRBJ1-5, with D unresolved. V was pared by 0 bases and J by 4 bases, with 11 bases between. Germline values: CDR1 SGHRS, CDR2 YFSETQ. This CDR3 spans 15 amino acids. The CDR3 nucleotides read TGCGCCAGCAGCTTGGTTCCGGCACCTAATCAGCCCCAGCATTTT. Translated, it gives CASSLVPAPNQPQHF.

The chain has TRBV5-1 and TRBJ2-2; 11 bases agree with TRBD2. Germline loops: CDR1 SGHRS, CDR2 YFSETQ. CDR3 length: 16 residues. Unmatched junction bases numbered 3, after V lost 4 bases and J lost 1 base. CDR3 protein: CASSQGTSGNTGELFF. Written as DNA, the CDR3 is TGCGCCAGCAGCCAGGGGACTAGCGGGAACACCGGGGAGCTGTTTTTT.

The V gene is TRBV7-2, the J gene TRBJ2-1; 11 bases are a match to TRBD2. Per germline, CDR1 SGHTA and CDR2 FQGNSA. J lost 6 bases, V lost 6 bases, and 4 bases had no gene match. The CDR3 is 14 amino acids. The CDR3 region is CASRPTSGVNEQFF. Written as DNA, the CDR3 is TGTGCCAGCAGACCGACTAGCGGGGTCAATGAGCAGTTCTTC.